Detailed here is one T cell receptor (beta chain). Antigen: not known. This record comes from a study of cytomegalovirus exposure and HLA in healthy donors. Study observations and caveats: Among donors in an Asian-associated ancestry cluster, a later analysis reportedly found fewer N-insertions than the roughly 650-donor mean. According to an earlier analysis, most TCR beta V segments yielded productive rearrangements about 90% or about 30% of the time. As a later analysis showed, a missense DCLRE1C variant was linked to trimming of TCR beta V- and J-genes.

Use of 60 Vbeta and 13 Jbeta primers characterized the PCR. Authors' data handling: Later, tens of millions of unique TCR beta chains were counted in an analysis, and roughly 10 million of them were shared. TCRdb keeps only in-frame clones here, not all; method: immunoSEQ multiplex PCR. V and J calls and clone size follow that table, whereas D and trimming were derived from the DNA. The table includes around 100,000 clones, around 76% detected once. This CDR3 is 14 amino acids long. Germline values: CDR1 LNHNV, CDR2 YYDKDF (reference sequence). V lost 1 base, J lost 6 bases, and 3 bases stayed unmatched.

The rearrangement uses TRBV15 and TRBJ1-2, with 9 bases lining up with TRBD1. This receptor was obtained from a woman aged 45-60 years in good health and CMV-seropositive. Sequenced: PBMCs. Here the CDR3 DNA reads TGTGCCACCAGCAGAGCCTGGACAGGGGATGGCTACACCTTC. This gives the protein CATSRAWTGDGYTF.